This TCR beta chain was identified in a study of blood T cell repertoires in COVID-19. At the level of the study: Both acute and convalescent COVID-19 samples were obtained from the United States, Italy and Spain. Nucleic acid was either cDNA or gDNA, and it came from T cells, B-cell-depleted T cells, or PBMCs.

In the study's own analysis: Estimation of nucleated cell counts was performed using reference gene primer amplification. Sequencing used immunoSEQ multiplex PCR; TCRdb keeps in-frame clones, though not all of them. The V and J calls and clone size are taken from that table; D and trimming were inferred from the DNA. This repertoire shows 200,000 to 250,000 clones, about 90% found once; its top ten account for 0.83%. There are 12 residues in the CDR3. Germline lookup yields CDR1 SEHNR and CDR2 FQNEAQ (reference sequence). V dropped 5 bases and J dropped 16; count of bases not matched to a gene: 9. Sequenced: peripheral blood. This clonotype was sampled from a man younger than 45 with COVID-19, enrolled during active disease. The chain recombines TRBV7-9 with TRBJ1-5; 9 nucleotides match TRBD1. CDR3: CASSRTGEGTHF. For the CDR3, the DNA is TGTGCCAGCAGCCGGACAGGGGAAGGTACTCATTTT.